The sequence of this T cell receptor (beta chain) was determined in a study of OX40 agonist ivuxolimab in advanced cancers. Sequencing used immunoSEQ multiplex PCR; TCRdb keeps in-frame clones, though not all of them. Of approximately 80,000 clones detected, about nine tenths appear once; the ten largest clones hold roughly 6.9%. The clonotype comes from an adult with an advanced solid tumor such as melanoma, head and neck, liver or kidney cancer. The sample in question was CD4+ or CD8+ T cells sorted from blood, obtained in a trial of the OX40 agonist ivuxolimab.

In DNA form, the CDR3 reads TGTGCCATCAGTGAGGGACTGGTATCATACGAGCAGTACTTC. It is translated as CAISEGLVSYEQYF. The chain has TRBV10-3 and TRBJ2-7; weak D call: TRBD2 (5 bases). CDR1 is ENHRY and CDR2 is SYGVKD in the germline V gene. The CDR3 runs to 14 residues. Trimming removed 2 bases from V and 4 bases from J, with 12 bases in between.